The present T cell receptor (beta chain) was sequenced within a study of shared clonotypes between healthy human individuals. Sequencing used immunoSEQ multiplex PCR; TCRdb keeps in-frame clones, though not all of them. The sample lists around 620,000 clones, approximately 95% occurring once. V was trimmed by 3 bases and J by 10 bases, leaving 17 bases between them. Germline V gives CDR1 SGDLS, CDR2 YYNGEE. The CDR3 has 14 amino acids. Naive CD8 populations comprised CD45RO-negative cells positively selected for CCR7, excluding terminally differentiated effector memory CD45RA+ cells. The chain links TRBV9 to TRBJ2-1; D remains ambiguous. The source material was naive CD8+ T cells sorted from blood. The source of this sequence is a woman aged 25-40 years in good health. CDR3 nucleotide sequence: TGTGCCAGCAGCGAGCCCCTTCCTAGAGCCGAGCAGTTCTTC. The encoded protein is CASSEPLPRAEQFF.